What follows is one T cell receptor beta chain and its context. Antigen: not known. In the same sample, other DNA sequences code for this CDR3. Expressed TCRB transcripts were sequenced because the entire RNA isolate underwent reverse transcription. Profiled with immunoSEQ multiplex PCR; TCRdb holds only in-frame clones, not every one. The sample lists some 400,000 clones, about 16% occurring once. One heparinised blood draw, averaging roughly 120 mL, came from each donor. The data were taken from a study of beta chain features in type 1 diabetes. Study-wide findings and caveats: In cDNA sequencing, cells with high TCR expression could be over-represented. No resolution was reached here on whether HLA type influences TCRB rearrangement.

CDR1 is SGHTA and CDR2 is FQGNSA in the germline V gene. With 4 bases removed from V and 1 base from J, the gap between germline ends came to 7 bases. This CDR3 contains 13 residues. The sequencing input was naive CD4+ T cells from blood. This receptor was taken from a woman aged 18-35 years in good health. The genes are TRBV7-2 and TRBJ1-1, with D possibly matching TRBD1 (5 bases). CDR3 protein: CASSSGQNTEAFF. For the CDR3, the DNA is TGTGCCAGCAGCTCCGGACAGAACACTGAAGCTTTCTTT.